These T cell receptor beta chains were read from a single sample in a study of blood T cells in healthy people across ages. TCRdb re-derived calls from the 5' RACE reads in MiXCR, one entry per CDR3 protein. The table shows more than 500,000 distinct CDR3 sequences, with roughly 29% occurring only once. The sequencing input was blood. These receptors were collected from a woman aged 70-85 years in good health. Both conserved end residues are part of each CDR3. D genes are given only for firm matches. For some rows the clone size is stated as once, few or many, or as a class when expanded; others skip it.

V,J,D,size,CDR3,DNA
TRBV5-6,TRBJ2-5,NA,NA,CASSLSPFPDQETQYF,TGTGCCAGCAGCTTGTCTCCCTTCCCCGACCAAGAGACCCAGTACTTC
TRBV7-2,TRBJ2-3,NA,NA,CASSLPDLGTDTQYF,TGTGCCAGCAGCTTACCGGACTTAGGAACAGATACGCAGTATTTT
TRBV25-1,TRBJ2-1,NA,few,CASIGGPSSYNEQFF,TGTGCCAGCATCGGGGGGCCCTCCTCCTACAATGAGCAGTTCTTC
TRBV29-1,TRBJ2-7,NA,few,CSARGAGVKEQYF,TGCAGCGCCAGGGGGGCAGGGGTCAAGGAGCAGTACTTC
TRBV10-3,TRBJ2-3,NA,NA,CAISGRGRTDTQYF,TGTGCCATCAGTGGGAGGGGGCGAACAGATACGCAGTATTTT
TRBV4-1,TRBJ2-7,TRBD1,NA,CASSQTGTGYEQYF,TGCGCCAGCAGCCAAACCGGGACAGGCTACGAGCAGTACTTC
TRBV27,TRBJ2-2,NA,few,CASSPRGARTGELFF,TGTGCCAGCAGTCCCCGGGGAGCTCGTACCGGGGAGCTGTTTTTT
TRBV20-1,TRBJ1-1,NA,NA,CSASGQTIEAFF,TGCAGTGCTAGCGGGCAGACAATTGAAGCTTTCTTT
TRBV5-1,TRBJ2-1,NA,NA,CASSLEFGASPYNEQFF,TGCGCCAGCAGCTTGGAGTTCGGGGCCTCGCCCTACAATGAGCAGTTCTTC
TRBV2,TRBJ1-5,NA,NA,CASSELGARAQHF,TGTGCCAGCAGTGAACTGGGGGCCAGGGCCCAGCATTTT
TRBV4-1,TRBJ2-1,TRBD1,few,CASHRQGAIDEQFF,TGCGCCAGCCACCGACAGGGGGCTATCGATGAGCAGTTCTTC
TRBV18,TRBJ2-5,NA,NA,CASSPPSARQETQYF,TGTGCCAGCTCACCCCCTTCGGCGCGCCAAGAGACCCAGTACTTC
TRBV13,TRBJ2-5,TRBD1,NA,CASSLKGTGRNKETQYF,TGTGCCAGCAGCTTAAAGGGGACAGGGAGGAACAAGGAGACCCAGTACTTC
TRBV7-2,TRBJ2-1,NA,NA,CASSSSPVGEQFF,TGTGCCAGCAGCTCTTCACCGGTGGGTGAGCAGTTCTTC
TRBV5-1,TRBJ1-4,NA,NA,CASTGGQPNEKLFF,TGCGCCAGCACCGGGGGTCAGCCTAATGAAAAACTGTTTTTT
TRBV15,TRBJ1-3,NA,few,CATSRDNNNGNTIYF,TGTGCCACCAGCAGAGATAACAACAATGGAAACACCATATATTTT
TRBV6-2/TRBV6-3,TRBJ2-1,TRBD2,NA,CASSYGLAGGQNEQFF,TGTGCCAGCAGTTACGGACTAGCGGGGGGGCAGAATGAGCAGTTCTTC
TRBV20-1,TRBJ2-5,NA,NA,CSARDPGPGETQYF,TGCAGTGCTAGAGATCCCGGGCCCGGGGAGACCCAGTACTTC
TRBV10-3,TRBJ1-1,NA,few,CAISESSDTEAFF,TGTGCCATCAGTGAGTCGTCGGACACTGAAGCTTTCTTT
TRBV11-3,TRBJ1-2,NA,NA,CASSFSGTDYGYTF,TGTGCCAGCAGCTTCTCCGGGACGGACTATGGCTACACCTTC
TRBV7-2,TRBJ1-1,NA,NA,CACMTDLNTEAFF,TGTGCCTGTATGACAGATTTGAACACTGAAGCTTTCTTT
TRBV5-5,TRBJ1-1,NA,few,CASSRGGGPEAFF,TGTGCCAGCAGTCGAGGAGGGGGGCCTGAAGCTTTCTTT
TRBV12-3/TRBV12-4,TRBJ1-1,NA,NA,CASSFRQSRMNTEAFF,TGTGCCAGCAGTTTTAGACAGAGCCGAATGAACACTGAAGCTTTCTTT
TRBV12-3/TRBV12-4,TRBJ2-1,TRBD1,NA,CASSLAGGFGYNEQFF,TGTGCCAGCAGCCTCGCAGGGGGCTTTGGCTACAATGAGCAGTTCTTC
TRBV7-2,TRBJ2-1,TRBD2,few,CASSLGLAANEQFF,TGTGCCAGCAGCTTAGGACTAGCGGCTAATGAGCAGTTCTTC
TRBV4-2,TRBJ2-6,NA,once,CASSQASTRGSGANVLTF,TGTGCCAGCAGCCAAGCCTCCACCCGGGGCTCTGGGGCCAACGTCCTGACTTTC
TRBV5-1,TRBJ2-1,TRBD2,few,CASSAGGSFINEQFF,TGCGCCAGCAGCGCGGGGGGCAGCTTTATCAATGAGCAGTTCTTC
TRBV20-1,TRBJ2-3,NA,few,CSARDYRRDSTDTQYF,TGCAGTGCTAGGGACTACCGCCGGGACAGCACAGATACGCAGTATTTT
TRBV11-2,TRBJ2-1,TRBD1,many,CASSQGAPQQFF,TGTGCCAGCAGCCAGGGGGCACCCCAGCAGTTCTTC
TRBV27,TRBJ1-2,NA,many,CASSFGSSYGYTF,TGTGCCAGCAGTTTTGGCAGCAGCTATGGCTACACCTTC
TRBV15,TRBJ2-3,TRBD2,NA,CATSRLAGGPDTQYF,TGTGCCACCAGCAGACTAGCGGGAGGGCCAGATACGCAGTATTTT
TRBV7-2,TRBJ2-1,NA,NA,CASSPMGVMGNEQFF,TGTGCCAGCAGCCCCATGGGAGTCATGGGCAATGAGCAGTTCTTC
TRBV11-2,TRBJ1-1,NA,few,CASSLGTSGVEAFF,TGTGCCAGCAGCTTAGGGACATCAGGGGTCGAAGCTTTCTTT
TRBV20-1,TRBJ2-5,TRBD1,few,CGAQRTGEETQYF,TGTGGTGCTCAAAGGACAGGGGAGGAGACCCAGTACTTC
TRBV28,TRBJ1-2,TRBD1,few,CASSLRWTGAYGYTF,TGTGCCAGCAGTTTACGATGGACAGGGGCCTATGGCTACACCTTC
TRBV7-2,TRBJ1-4,NA,NA,CASSLDRINEKLFF,TGTGCCAGCAGCTTAGACAGGATTAATGAAAAACTGTTTTTT
TRBV9,TRBJ2-1,NA,NA,CASSPTSQRLQFF,TGTGCCAGCAGCCCCACTTCCCAGCGGCTTCAGTTCTTC
TRBV5-1,TRBJ1-2,NA,few,CASSGTTYGYTF,TGCGCCAGCAGCGGGACAACTTATGGCTACACCTTC
TRBV6-2/TRBV6-3,TRBJ2-5,NA,NA,CASSTQEETQYF,TGTGCCAGCAGTACTCAAGAGGAGACCCAGTACTTC
TRBV7-2,TRBJ2-5,NA,few,CASSLGARQETQYF,TGTGCCAGCAGCTTAGGCGCCCGACAAGAGACCCAGTACTTC
TRBV29-1,TRBJ2-7,NA,NA,CSVEQNGVMGSTYEQYF,TGCAGCGTTGAACAAAATGGGGTTATGGGGTCCACCTACGAGCAGTACTTC
TRBV20-1,TRBJ2-5,TRBD2,few,CSASGGRETQYF,TGCAGTGCTTCGGGGGGTCGGGAGACCCAGTACTTC
TRBV9,TRBJ2-1,TRBD1,few,CASSVGGEPWGEQFF,TGCGCCAGCAGCGTAGGGGGCGAACCCTGGGGTGAGCAGTTCTTC
TRBV9,TRBJ2-1,NA,many,CASSVEDNEQFF,TGTGCCAGCAGCGTAGAAGACAATGAGCAGTTCTTC
TRBV5-1,TRBJ2-1,TRBD1,NA,CASSSRQGGNEQFF,TGCGCCAGCAGCTCGAGACAGGGGGGAAATGAGCAGTTCTTC